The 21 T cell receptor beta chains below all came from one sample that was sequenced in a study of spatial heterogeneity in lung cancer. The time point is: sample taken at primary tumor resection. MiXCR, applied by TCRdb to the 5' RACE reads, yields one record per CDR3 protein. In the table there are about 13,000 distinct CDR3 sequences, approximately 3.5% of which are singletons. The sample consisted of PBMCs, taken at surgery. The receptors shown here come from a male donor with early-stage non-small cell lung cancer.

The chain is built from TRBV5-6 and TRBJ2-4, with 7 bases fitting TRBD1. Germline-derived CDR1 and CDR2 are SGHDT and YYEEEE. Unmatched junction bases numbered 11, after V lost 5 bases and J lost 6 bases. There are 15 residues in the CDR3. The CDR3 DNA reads TGTGCCAGCAGACCGACAGGGACGGGCGGAAACATTCAGTACTTC. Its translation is CASRPTGTGGNIQYF.

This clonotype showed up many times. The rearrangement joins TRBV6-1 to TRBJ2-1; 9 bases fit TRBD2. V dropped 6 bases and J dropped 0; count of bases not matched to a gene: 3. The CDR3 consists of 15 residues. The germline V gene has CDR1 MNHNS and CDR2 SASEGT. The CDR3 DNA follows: TGTGCCAGCAGCCGACTAGCGGACTCCTACAATGAGCAGTTCTTC. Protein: CASSRLADSYNEQFF.

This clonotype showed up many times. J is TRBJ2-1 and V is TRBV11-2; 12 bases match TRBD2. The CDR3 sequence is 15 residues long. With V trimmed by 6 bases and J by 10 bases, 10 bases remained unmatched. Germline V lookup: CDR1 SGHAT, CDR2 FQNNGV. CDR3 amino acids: CASSSGTSGFGEQFF. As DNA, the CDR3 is TGTGCCAGCAGTTCCGGGACTAGCGGGTTCGGCGAGCAGTTCTTC.

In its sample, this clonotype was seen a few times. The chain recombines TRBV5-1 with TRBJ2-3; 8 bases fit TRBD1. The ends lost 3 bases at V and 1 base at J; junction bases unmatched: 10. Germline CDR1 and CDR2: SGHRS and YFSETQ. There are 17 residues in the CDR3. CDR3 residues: CASSWGDRGARTDTQYF. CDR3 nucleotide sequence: TGCGCCAGCAGCTGGGGAGACAGGGGCGCTCGCACAGATACGCAGTATTTT.

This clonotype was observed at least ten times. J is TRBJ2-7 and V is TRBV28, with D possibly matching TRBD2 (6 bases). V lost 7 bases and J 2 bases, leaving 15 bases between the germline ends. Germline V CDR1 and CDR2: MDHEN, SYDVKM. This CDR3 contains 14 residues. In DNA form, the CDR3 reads TGTGCCAGCATACAAGGAGGGGAGGCCTACGAGCAGTACTTC. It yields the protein CASIQGGEAYEQYF.

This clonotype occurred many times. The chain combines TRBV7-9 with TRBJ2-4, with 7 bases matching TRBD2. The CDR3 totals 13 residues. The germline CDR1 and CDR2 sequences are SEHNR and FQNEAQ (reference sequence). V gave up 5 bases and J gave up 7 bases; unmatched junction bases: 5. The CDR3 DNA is TGTGCCAGCAGCCAGGGAGGGAGGAACATTCAGTACTTC. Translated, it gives CASSQGGRNIQYF.

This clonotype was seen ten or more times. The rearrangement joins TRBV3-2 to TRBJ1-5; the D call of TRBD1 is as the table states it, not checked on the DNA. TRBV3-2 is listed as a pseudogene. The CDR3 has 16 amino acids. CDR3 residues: CASSQARDRGYQPQHF. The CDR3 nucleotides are TGTGCCAGCAGCCAAGCAAGGGACAGGGGTTACCAGCCCCAGCATTTT.

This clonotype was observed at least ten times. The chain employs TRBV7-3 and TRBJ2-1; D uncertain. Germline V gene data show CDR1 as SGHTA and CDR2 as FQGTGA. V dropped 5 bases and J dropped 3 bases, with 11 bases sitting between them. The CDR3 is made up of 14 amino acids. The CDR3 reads CASSPLTGYNEQFF. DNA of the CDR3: TGTGCCAGCAGCCCCTTAACTGGCTACAATGAGCAGTTCTTC.

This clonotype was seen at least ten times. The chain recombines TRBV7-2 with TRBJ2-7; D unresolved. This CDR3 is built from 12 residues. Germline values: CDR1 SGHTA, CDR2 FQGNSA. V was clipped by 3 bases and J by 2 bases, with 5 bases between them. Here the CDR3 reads CASSFTPYEQYF. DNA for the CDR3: TGTGCCAGCAGCTTCACACCCTACGAGCAGTACTTC.

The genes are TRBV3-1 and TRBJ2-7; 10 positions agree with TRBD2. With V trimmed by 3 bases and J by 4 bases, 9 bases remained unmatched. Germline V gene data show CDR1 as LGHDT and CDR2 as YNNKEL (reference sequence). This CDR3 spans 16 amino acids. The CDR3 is CASSQDTGLALYEQYF. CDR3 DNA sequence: TGTGCCAGCAGCCAGGACACGGGACTAGCGTTGTACGAGCAGTACTTC.

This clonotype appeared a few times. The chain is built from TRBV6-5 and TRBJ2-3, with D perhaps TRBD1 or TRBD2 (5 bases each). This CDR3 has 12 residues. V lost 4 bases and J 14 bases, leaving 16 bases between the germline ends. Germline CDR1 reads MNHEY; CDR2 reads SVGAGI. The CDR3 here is CASSFKGTSMYF. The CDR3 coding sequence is TGTGCCAGCAGTTTCAAGGGGACCAGCATGTATTTT.

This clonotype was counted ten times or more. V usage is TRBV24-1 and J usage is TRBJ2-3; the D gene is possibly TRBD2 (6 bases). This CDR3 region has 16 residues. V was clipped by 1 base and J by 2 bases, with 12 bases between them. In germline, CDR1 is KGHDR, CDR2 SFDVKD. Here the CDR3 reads CATSDFPGTYTDTQYF. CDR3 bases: TGTGCCACCAGTGATTTCCCGGGGACTTACACAGATACGCAGTATTTT.

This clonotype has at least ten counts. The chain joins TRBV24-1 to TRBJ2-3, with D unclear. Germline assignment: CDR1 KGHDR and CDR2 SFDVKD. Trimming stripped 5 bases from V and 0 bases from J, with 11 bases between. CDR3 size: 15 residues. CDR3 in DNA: TGTGCCACCAGTGTCCGCGGCTCTAGCACAGATACGCAGTATTTT. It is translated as CATSVRGSSTDTQYF.

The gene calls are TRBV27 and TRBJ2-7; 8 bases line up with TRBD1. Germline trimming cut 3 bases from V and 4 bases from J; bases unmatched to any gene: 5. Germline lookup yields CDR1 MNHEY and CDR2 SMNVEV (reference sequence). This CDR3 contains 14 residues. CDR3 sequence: CASSLDRVRYEQYF. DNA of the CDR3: TGTGCCAGCAGTTTGGACAGGGTGAGGTACGAGCAGTACTTC.

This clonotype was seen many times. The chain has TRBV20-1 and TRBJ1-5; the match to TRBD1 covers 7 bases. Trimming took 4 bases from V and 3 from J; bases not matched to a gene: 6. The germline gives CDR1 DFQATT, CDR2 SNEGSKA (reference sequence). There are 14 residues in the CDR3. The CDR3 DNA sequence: TGCAGTGCTAATAAACAGGGGTCCAATCAGCCCCAGCATTTT. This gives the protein CSANKQGSNQPQHF.

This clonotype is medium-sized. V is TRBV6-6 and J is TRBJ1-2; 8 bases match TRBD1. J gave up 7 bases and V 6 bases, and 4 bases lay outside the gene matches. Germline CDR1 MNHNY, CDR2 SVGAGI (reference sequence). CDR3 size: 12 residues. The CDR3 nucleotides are TGTGCCAGCAGCCAGGACAGGGCTGGCTACACCTTC. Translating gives CASSQDRAGYTF.

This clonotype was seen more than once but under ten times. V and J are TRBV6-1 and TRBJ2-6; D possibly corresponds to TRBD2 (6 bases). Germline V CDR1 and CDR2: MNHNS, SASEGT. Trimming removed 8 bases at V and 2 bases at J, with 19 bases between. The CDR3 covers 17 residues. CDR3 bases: TGTGCCAGCTGGTCTCCGGACGGGGGTACTGGGGCCAACGTCCTGACTTTC. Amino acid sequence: CASWSPDGGTGANVLTF.

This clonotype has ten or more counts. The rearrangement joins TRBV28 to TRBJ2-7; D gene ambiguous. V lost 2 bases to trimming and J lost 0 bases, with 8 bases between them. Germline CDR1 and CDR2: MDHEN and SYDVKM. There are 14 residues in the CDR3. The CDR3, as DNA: TGTGCCAGCAGTTTACGTCTCCTCTCCTACGAGCAGTACTTC. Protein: CASSLRLLSYEQYF.

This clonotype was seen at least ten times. The DNA for the CDR3 is TGTGCCAGCAGCTTAGATGTGGCAGCTGCTAACTATGGCTACACCTTC. This encodes CASSLDVAAANYGYTF. The chain carries TRBV7-2 and TRBJ1-2; D gene unclear. The germline V and J ends were trimmed by 1 base and 0 bases, with 12 bases remaining between them. Germline V gene lookup returns CDR1 SGHTA and CDR2 FQGNSA. The CDR3 is 16 amino acids.

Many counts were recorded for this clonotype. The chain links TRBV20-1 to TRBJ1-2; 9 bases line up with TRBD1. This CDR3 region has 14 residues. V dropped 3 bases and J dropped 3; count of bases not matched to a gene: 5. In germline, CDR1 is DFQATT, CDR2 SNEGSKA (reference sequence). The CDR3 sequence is CSASPQGAYYGYTF. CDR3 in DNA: TGCAGTGCTAGTCCACAGGGGGCATACTATGGCTACACCTTC.

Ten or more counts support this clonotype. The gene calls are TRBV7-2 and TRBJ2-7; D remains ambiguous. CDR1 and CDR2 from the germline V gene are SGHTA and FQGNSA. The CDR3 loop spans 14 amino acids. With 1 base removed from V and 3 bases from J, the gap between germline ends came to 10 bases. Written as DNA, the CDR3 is TGTGCCAGCAGCTTAGAGTCTAGAGGCTACGAGCAGTACTTC. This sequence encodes CASSLESRGYEQYF.